This T cell receptor (beta chain) stems from a study of T cell responses to AZD1222 COVID-19 vaccine (dated by TCRdb to the early 2020s). As for the study more broadly: A total of about 230 trial participants underwent TCR sequencing, of whom nearly 210 received two doses of AZD1222 and 26 received two doses of the MenACWY control vaccine. Trial participants were enrolled by age into subgroups of 18-55, 56-69 and 70-plus years, and around 150, 28 and 57 TCR-sequenced participants, respectively, were included in these subgroups.

The V end loses 6 bases and the J end loses 7 bases, and a stretch of 19 bases separates them. The CDR3 goes from the cysteine to the phenylalanine over 15 residues. Just the 45-base CDR3 DNA is kept, in frame starting at base 1. Taken from the germline V gene, the CDR1 and CDR2 loops are MNHEY and SVGAGI. General findings and caveats noted by the study authors: The vaccine-associated CD4 TCRs covered the entire spike protein, and the dominant responses fell in regions 160-218 and 743-854. A significant rise in spike-specific TCR breadth and depth was observed after two AZD1222 doses relative to day 0 and relative to MenACWY recipients. Conclusions about previously exposed vaccinees are limited because only six or seven AZD1222 recipients were SARS-CoV-2 seropositive at baseline. Because no day 14 peak-response samples were available, repertoires were characterized only after the peak T cell response. Participants were mostly white British and included more females than males, and it was suggested by the authors that clonal diversity may have been underestimated. In the small 56-69-year group, the increase in depth fell short of significance, most likely because of low power. Reportedly, close to half of the unique spike-specific TCRs recognized epitopes lying outside the regions that are mutated in the B.1.351 and B.1.1.7 variants.

The time point label of this sample denotes: about 28 days (+/-7) after the second vaccine dose. This specimen's treatment or condition label, interpreted: meningococcal conjugate vaccine given as trial control. Vaccinee samples came from UK trials COV001 and COV002, including a single-blind randomized controlled phase 2/3 trial of AZD1222 (ChAdOx1 nCoV-19) in healthy adults. For TCRbeta chain sequencing, PBMC samples were collected from trial participants at day 0 and at day 28 after the second dose. The CDR3 regions of human TCRbeta chains were subjected to immunosequencing. Concerning the study's data processing: Repertoire TCRs were checked for matches against a reference library of SARS-CoV-2-specific TCRs that had been generated using the MIRA antigen-specificity platform. Breadth was defined as the fraction of unique TCRs that were SARS-CoV-2-associated. Depth was defined as the fraction of total T cells that were SARS-CoV-2-associated. Using the MIRA data, each spike-specific TCR was assigned both to the spike region to which the TCR was reactive and to a CD4 or CD8 class. Log10-transformed breadth and depth values were compared by one-way ANOVA with Sidak's multiple comparisons tests. In its TCRdb copy, this immuneACCESS table keeps in-frame sequences only and misses some clones. Where compared with another copy, unresolved V genes explain less than half of these, and the others have no known cause. For V, J and clone size, that table is used; D and trimming come from the DNA. Present in this sample are under 200,000 clones, approximately 90% of which were seen just once. Less than 4.5% of the sample is held by the ten biggest clonotypes.

To note about this clone: Its antigen is currently not known. No base quality information exists; no much larger clone differs at one position.

The input for sequencing was peripheral blood, taken 28 days after the second dose of the MenACWY control vaccine. The sequence was collected from an adult who received the MenACWY meningococcal vaccine as a control. The chain links TRBV6-5 with TRBJ1-5; a confident D gene designation cannot be given. The nucleotides read TGTGCCAGCAGCCGGGATTCGGGAAAGAGGCAGCCCCAGCATTTT. This sequence encodes CASSRDSGKRQPQHF.